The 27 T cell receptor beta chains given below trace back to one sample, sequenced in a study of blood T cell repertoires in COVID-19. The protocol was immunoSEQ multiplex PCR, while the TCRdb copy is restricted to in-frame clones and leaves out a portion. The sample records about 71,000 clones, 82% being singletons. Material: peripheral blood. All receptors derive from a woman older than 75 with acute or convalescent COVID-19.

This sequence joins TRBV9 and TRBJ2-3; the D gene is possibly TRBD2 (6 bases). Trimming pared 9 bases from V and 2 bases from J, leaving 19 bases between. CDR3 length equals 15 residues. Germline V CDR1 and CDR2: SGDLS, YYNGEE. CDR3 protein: CATSSGGGLTDTQYF. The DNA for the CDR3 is TGTGCCACCTCCTCTGGGGGAGGACTCACAGATACGCAGTATTTT.

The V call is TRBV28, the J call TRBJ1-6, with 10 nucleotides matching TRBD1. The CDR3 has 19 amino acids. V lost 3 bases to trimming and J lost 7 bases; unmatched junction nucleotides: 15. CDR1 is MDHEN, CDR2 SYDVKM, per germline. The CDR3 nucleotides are TGTGCCAGCAGTTTTTGGGACAGGGGTCGTTCCTGGGCCAATTCACCCCTCCACTTT. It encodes CASSFWDRGRSWANSPLHF.

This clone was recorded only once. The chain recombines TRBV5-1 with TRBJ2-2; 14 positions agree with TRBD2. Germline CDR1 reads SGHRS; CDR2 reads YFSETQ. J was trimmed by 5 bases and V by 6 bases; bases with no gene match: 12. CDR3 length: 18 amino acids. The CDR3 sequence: CASTLRPGTSGRTGELFF. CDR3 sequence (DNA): TGCGCCAGCACCCTTCGCCCCGGGACTAGCGGGAGAACCGGGGAGCTGTTTTTT.

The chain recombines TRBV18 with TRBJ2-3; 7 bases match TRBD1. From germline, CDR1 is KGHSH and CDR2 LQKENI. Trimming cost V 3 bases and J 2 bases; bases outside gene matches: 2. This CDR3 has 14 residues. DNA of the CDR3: TGTGCCAGCTCACCGGGACAGCCCACAGATACGCAGTATTTT. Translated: CASSPGQPTDTQYF.

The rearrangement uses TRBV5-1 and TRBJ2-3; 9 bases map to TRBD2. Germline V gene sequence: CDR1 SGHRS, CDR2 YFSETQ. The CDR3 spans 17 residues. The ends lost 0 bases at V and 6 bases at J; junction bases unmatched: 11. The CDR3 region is CASSLGVSGRLTDTQYF. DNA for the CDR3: TGCGCCAGCAGCTTGGGGGTTAGCGGGAGACTTACGGATACGCAGTATTTT.

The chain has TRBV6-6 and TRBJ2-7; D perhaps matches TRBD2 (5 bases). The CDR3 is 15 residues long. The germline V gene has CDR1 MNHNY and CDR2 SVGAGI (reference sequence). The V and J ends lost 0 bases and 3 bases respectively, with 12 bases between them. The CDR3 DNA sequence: TGTGCCAGCAGTTACTCAAGAGGACTCGACTACGAGCAGTACTTC. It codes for CASSYSRGLDYEQYF.

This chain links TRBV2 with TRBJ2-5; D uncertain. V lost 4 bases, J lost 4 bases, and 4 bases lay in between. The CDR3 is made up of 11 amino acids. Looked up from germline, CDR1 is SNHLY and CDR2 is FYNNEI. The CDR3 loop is CASSVIETQYF. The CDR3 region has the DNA TGTGCCAGCAGTGTAATAGAGACCCAGTACTTC.

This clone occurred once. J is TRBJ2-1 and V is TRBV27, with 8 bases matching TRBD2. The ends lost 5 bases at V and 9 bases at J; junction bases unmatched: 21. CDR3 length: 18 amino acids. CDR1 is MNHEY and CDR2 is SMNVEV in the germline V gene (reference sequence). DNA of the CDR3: TGTGCCAGCAGTCCTCGTGGACTAGCCTCGAGTCAGATCTCTGAGCAGTTCTTC. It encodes CASSPRGLASSQISEQFF.

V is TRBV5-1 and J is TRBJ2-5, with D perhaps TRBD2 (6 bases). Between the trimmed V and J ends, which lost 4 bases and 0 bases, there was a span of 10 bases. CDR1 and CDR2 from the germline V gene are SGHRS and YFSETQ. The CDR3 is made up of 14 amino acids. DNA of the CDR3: TGCGCCAGCAGCAGCTCTAGCGACCAAGAGACCCAGTACTTC. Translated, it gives CASSSSSDQETQYF. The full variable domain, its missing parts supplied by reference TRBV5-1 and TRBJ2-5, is KAGVTQTPRYLIKTRGQQVTLSCSPISGHRSVSWYQQTPGQGLQFLFEYFSETQRNKGNFPGRFSGRQFSNSRSEMNVSTLELGDSALYLCASSSSSDQETQYFGPGTRLLVL.

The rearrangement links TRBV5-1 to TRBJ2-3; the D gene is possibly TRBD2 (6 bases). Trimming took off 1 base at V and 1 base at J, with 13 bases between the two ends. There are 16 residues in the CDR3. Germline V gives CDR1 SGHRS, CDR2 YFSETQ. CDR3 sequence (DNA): TGCGCCAGCAGCTTGCCCGGAGGGTTAGGCACAGATACGCAGTATTTT. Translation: CASSLPGGLGTDTQYF.

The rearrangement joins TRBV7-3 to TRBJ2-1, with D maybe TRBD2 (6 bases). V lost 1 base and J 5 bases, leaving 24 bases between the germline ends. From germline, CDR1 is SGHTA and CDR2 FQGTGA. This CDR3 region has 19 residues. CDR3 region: CASSLIPLLAAGSHNEQFF. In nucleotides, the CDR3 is TGTGCCAGCAGCTTAATACCCCTACTAGCCGCCGGTTCTCACAATGAGCAGTTCTTC.

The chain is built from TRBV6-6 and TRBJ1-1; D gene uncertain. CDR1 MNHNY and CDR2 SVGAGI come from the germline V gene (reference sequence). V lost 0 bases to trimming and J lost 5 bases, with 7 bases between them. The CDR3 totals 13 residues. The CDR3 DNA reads TGTGCCAGCAGTTACTCGAGCGATACTGAAGCTTTCTTT. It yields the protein CASSYSSDTEAFF.

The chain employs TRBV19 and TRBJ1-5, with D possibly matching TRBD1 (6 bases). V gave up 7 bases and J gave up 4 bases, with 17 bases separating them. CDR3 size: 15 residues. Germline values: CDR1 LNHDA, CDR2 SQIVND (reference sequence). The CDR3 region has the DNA TGTGCCAGTAATCGACAGGAAACGGAGAATCAGCCCCAGCATTTT. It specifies CASNRQETENQPQHF. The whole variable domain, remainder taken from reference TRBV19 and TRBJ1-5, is DGGITQSPKYLFRKEGQNVTLSCEQNLNHDAMYWYRQDPGQGLRLIYYSQIVNDFQKGDIAEGYSVSREKKESFPLTVTSAQKNPTAFYLCASNRQETENQPQHFGDGTRLSIL.

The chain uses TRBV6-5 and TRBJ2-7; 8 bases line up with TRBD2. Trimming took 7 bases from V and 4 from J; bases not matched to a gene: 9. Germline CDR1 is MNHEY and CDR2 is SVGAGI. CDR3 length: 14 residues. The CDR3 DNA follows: TGTGCCAGCATTCTGACTAGCGCCCATTACGAGCAGTACTTC. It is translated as CASILTSAHYEQYF.

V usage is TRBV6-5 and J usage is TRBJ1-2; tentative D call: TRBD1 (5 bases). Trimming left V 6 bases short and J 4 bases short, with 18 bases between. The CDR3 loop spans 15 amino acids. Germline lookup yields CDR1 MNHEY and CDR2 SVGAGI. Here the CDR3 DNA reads TGTGCCAGCAGACCTAAACCAGGGTTTAGCTATGGCTACACCTTC. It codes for CASRPKPGFSYGYTF.

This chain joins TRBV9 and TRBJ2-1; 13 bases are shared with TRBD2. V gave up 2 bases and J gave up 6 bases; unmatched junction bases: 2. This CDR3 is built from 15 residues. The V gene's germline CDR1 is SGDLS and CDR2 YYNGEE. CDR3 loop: CASSVGLAGINEQFF. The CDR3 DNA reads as TGTGCCAGCAGCGTGGGACTAGCGGGAATCAATGAGCAGTTCTTC. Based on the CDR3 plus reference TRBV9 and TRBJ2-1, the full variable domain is DSGVTQTPKHLITATGQRVTLRCSPRSGDLSVYWYQQSLDQGLQFLIQYYNGEERAKGNILERFSAQQFPDLHSELNLSSLELGDSALYFCASSVGLAGINEQFFGPGTRLTVL.

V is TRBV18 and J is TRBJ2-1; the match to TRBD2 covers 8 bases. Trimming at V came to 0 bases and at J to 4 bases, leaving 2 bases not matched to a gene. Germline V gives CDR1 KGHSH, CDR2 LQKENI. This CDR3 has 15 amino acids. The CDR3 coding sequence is TGTGCCAGCTCACCACCACTAGCGGCGTACAATGAGCAGTTCTTC. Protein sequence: CASSPPLAAYNEQFF.

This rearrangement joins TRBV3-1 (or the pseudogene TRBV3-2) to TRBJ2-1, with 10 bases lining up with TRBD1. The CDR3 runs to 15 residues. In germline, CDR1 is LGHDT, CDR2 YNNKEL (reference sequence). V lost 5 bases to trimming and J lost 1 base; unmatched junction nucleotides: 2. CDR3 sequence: CASSKDRGSYNEQFF. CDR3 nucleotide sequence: TGTGCCAGCAGCAAGGACAGGGGGTCCTACAATGAGCAGTTCTTC.

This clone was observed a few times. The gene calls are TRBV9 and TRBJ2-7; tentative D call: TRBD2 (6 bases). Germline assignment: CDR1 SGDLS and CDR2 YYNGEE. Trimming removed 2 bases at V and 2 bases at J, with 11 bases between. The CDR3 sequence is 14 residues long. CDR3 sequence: CASSVGGFAYEQYF. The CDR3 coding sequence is TGTGCCAGCAGCGTCGGGGGTTTCGCCTACGAGCAGTACTTC.

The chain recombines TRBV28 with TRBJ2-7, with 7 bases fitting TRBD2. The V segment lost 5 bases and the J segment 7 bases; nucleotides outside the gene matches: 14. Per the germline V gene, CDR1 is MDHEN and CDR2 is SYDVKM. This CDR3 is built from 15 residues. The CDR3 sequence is CASSPRWGGVGEQYF. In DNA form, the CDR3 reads TGTGCCAGCAGTCCCAGGTGGGGGGGTGTGGGAGAGCAGTACTTC.

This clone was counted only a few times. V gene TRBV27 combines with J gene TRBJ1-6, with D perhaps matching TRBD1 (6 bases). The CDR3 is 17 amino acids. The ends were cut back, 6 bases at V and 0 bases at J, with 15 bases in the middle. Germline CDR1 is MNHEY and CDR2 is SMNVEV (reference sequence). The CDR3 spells CASSKKTGSSYNSPLHF. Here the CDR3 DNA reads TGTGCCAGCAGCAAGAAGACAGGAAGCTCCTATAATTCACCCCTCCACTTT.

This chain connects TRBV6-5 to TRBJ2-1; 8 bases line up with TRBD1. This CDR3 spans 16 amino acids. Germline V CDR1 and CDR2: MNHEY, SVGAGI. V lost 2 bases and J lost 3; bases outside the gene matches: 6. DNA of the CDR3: TGTGCCAGCAGTTACCGAGGACAGGGATACTACAATGAGCAGTTCTTC. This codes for CASSYRGQGYYNEQFF.

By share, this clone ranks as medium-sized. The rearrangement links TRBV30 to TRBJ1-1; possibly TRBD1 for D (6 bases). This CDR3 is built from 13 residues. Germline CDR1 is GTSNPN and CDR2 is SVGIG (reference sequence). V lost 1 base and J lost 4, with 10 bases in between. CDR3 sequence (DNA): TGTGCCTGGAGTGCAGACAGGCGCACTGAAGCTTTCTTT. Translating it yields CAWSADRRTEAFF.

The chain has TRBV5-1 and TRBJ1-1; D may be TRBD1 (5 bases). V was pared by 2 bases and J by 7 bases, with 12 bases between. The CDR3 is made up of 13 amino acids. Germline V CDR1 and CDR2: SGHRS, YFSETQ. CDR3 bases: TGCGCCAGCAGCTTCGGACCAGGGCGTGAAGCTTTCTTT. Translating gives CASSFGPGREAFF.

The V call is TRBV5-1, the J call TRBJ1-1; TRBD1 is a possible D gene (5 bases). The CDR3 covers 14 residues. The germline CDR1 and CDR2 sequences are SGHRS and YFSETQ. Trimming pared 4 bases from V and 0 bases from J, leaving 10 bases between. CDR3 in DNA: TGCGCCAGCAGCCCACAGGTCATGAACACTGAAGCTTTCTTT. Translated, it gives CASSPQVMNTEAFF.

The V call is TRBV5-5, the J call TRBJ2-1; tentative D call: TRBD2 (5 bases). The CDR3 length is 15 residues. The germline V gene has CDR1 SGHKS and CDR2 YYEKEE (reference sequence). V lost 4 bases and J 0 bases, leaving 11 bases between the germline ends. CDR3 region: CASSNDYPSYNEQFF. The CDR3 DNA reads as TGTGCCAGCAGCAACGACTACCCCTCCTACAATGAGCAGTTCTTC. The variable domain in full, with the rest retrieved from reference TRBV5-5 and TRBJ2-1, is DAGVTQSPTHLIKTRGQQVTLRCSPISGHKSVSWYQQVLGQGPQFIFQYYEKEERGRGNFPDRFSARQFPNYSSELNVNALLLGDSALYLCASSNDYPSYNEQFFGPGTRLTVL.

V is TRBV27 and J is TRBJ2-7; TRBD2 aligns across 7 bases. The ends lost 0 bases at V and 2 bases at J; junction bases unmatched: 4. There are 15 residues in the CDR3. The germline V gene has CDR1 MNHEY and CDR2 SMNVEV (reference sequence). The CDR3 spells CASSLSPSGAYEQYF. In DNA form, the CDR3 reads TGTGCCAGCAGTTTATCGCCTAGCGGAGCCTACGAGCAGTACTTC.